This TCR beta chain is drawn from a study of shared clonotypes between healthy human individuals. Whole-study findings and limits: An anticipated effect of sequencing depth on clonotype sharing among donors was recognized.

The deep-level immunoSEQ assay was used. Template for every sorted-subset replicate PCR totaled about 0.2 ug DNA, tens of thousands of T cell genomes. Here immunoSEQ multiplex PCR was the method, and the copy in TCRdb shows in-frame clones only, minus some. This sample yields around 2,000,000 clones, of which approximately 94% are seen a single time; 0.9% to 1.5% belongs to the top ten. Points on this clone: Its antigen is still unknown.

V gave up 8 bases and J gave up 2 bases; unmatched junction bases: 6. The length of the CDR3 is 13 residues. Germline V gene data show CDR1 as MNHNY and CDR2 as SVGAGI (reference sequence). Terminally differentiated effector memory CD45RA+ cells were left out of the naive CD8 fraction, which was CD45RO-negative and positively selected for CCR7. Those who donated, Caucasian adults without exception, all lived in Nashville, Tennessee. Sequences were obtained from naive CD8+ T cells sorted from blood. The TCR comes from a man in his late teens or twenties in good health. The chain links TRBV6-6 to TRBJ2-7; the match to TRBD1 covers 7 bases. The CDR3 region has the DNA TGTGCCAGCTGGACAGGAGTTCCCTACGAGCAGTACTTC. It encodes CASWTGVPYEQYF.